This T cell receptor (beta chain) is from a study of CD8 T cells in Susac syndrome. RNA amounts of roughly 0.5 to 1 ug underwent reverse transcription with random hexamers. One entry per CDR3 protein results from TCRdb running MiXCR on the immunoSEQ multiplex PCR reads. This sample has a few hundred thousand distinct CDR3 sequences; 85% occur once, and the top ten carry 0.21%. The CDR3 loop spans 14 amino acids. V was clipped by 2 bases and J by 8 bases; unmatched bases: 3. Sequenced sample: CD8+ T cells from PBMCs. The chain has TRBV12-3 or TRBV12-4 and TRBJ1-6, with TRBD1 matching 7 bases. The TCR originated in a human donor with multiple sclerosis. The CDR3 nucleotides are TGTGCCAGCAGTTTAATAGGGGGCGATTCACCCCTCCACTTT. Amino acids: CASSLIGGDSPLHF.